Listed below are T cell receptor beta chains from one sample, sequenced in a study of blood T cell repertoires in COVID-19. Sequencing used immunoSEQ multiplex PCR; TCRdb keeps in-frame clones, though not all of them. This table holds some 210,000 clones, about 84% found once. The sequenced material came from PBMCs or T cells enriched from blood (not recorded which). All receptors come from a man aged 25 to 40 with acute COVID-19. The CDR3 runs from the conserved cysteine through the conserved F or W. The D gene is left open where the match is weak. Size values are once, few and many counts, or a class for expanded clones, and some rows have none.

j_gene: TRBJ2-2; v_gene: TRBV27; d_gene: TRBD1; abundance: -; CDR3nt: TGTGCCAGCAGTTCGAACAGGGGGCTCTTAACCGGGGAGCTGTTTTTT; CDR3aa: CASSSNRGLLTGELFF
j_gene: TRBJ2-5; v_gene: TRBV29-1; d_gene: TRBD2; abundance: -; CDR3nt: TGCAGCGTTGAGCCTAGCGGGGGGTCCCAAGAGACCCAGTACTTC; CDR3aa: CSVEPSGGSQETQYF
j_gene: TRBJ1-2; v_gene: TRBV6-4; d_gene: -; abundance: once; CDR3nt: TGTGCCAGCAGTGAACTTTCCGGTGTTGGCTACACCTTC; CDR3aa: CASSELSGVGYTF
j_gene: TRBJ1-5; v_gene: TRBV20-1; d_gene: -; abundance: -; CDR3nt: TGCAGTGCTAGTGTGGGTGCATGGGGGGAGTTTGAGGAGCCCCAGCATTTT; CDR3aa: CSASVGAWGEFEEPQHF
j_gene: TRBJ2-2; v_gene: TRBV6-1; d_gene: TRBD1; abundance: -; CDR3nt: TGTGCCAGCAGTGAGAGGGACAGGGTAGGAACCGGGGAGCTGTTTTTT; CDR3aa: CASSERDRVGTGELFF
j_gene: TRBJ1-6; v_gene: TRBV6-1; d_gene: -; abundance: -; CDR3nt: TGTGCCAGCAGTGAAGGGCAGGGAAATAGTTCACCCCTCCACTTT; CDR3aa: CASSEGQGNSSPLHF
j_gene: TRBJ2-3; v_gene: TRBV19; d_gene: -; abundance: -; CDR3nt: TGTGCCAGTAGTAGTGAGGAGGGGACAGATACGCAGTATTTT; CDR3aa: CASSSEEGTDTQYF
j_gene: TRBJ1-1; v_gene: TRBV5-6; d_gene: -; abundance: few; CDR3nt: TGTGCCAGCAGCTATCGGACAGCGAACACTGAAGCTTTCTTT; CDR3aa: CASSYRTANTEAFF
j_gene: TRBJ2-3; v_gene: TRBV28; d_gene: -; abundance: -; CDR3nt: TGTGCCAGCAGTTTCAGGGACATCACAGATACGCAGTATTTT; CDR3aa: CASSFRDITDTQYF
j_gene: TRBJ1-2; v_gene: TRBV28; d_gene: -; abundance: -; CDR3nt: TGTGCCAGCAGTTTGGACCAGGGTCATTATGGCTACACCTTC; CDR3aa: CASSLDQGHYGYTF
j_gene: TRBJ1-5; v_gene: TRBV19; d_gene: TRBD1; abundance: -; CDR3nt: TGTGCCAGTAGTCCTTGGTGGGACAGGGCTAATCAGCCCCAGCATTTT; CDR3aa: CASSPWWDRANQPQHF
j_gene: TRBJ1-2; v_gene: TRBV9; d_gene: TRBD1; abundance: -; CDR3nt: TGTGCCAGCAGCGCTGATCCAGGGGGAGTTGGGAACTATGGCTACACCTTC; CDR3aa: CASSADPGGVGNYGYTF
j_gene: TRBJ1-2; v_gene: TRBV21-1; d_gene: -; abundance: once; CDR3nt: TGTGCCAGGGATCGACAGGGAGGCTATGGCTACACCTTC; CDR3aa: CARDRQGGYGYTF
j_gene: TRBJ2-7; v_gene: TRBV10-3; d_gene: TRBD2; abundance: -; CDR3nt: TGTGCCATCAGTGAGTCAAAGCGGGGATTCTACGAGCAGTACTTC; CDR3aa: CAISESKRGFYEQYF
j_gene: TRBJ2-3; v_gene: TRBV2; d_gene: -; abundance: -; CDR3nt: TGTGCCAGCAGACCCTATCGTGCTAGCACAGATACGCAGTATTTT; CDR3aa: CASRPYRASTDTQYF
j_gene: TRBJ2-1; v_gene: TRBV11-2; d_gene: -; abundance: -; CDR3nt: TGTGCCAGCAGCTTAAGGGGTAGGGCTGATAATGAGCAGTTCTTC; CDR3aa: CASSLRGRADNEQFF
j_gene: TRBJ2-2; v_gene: TRBV7-9; d_gene: TRBD1; abundance: -; CDR3nt: TGTGCCAGCAGCTCCCGGGACAGGGTCGGGGAGCTGTTTTTT; CDR3aa: CASSSRDRVGELFF
j_gene: TRBJ1-2; v_gene: TRBV28; d_gene: TRBD1; abundance: -; CDR3nt: TGTGCCAGCAGTTCTACAGGGGAAGTACGACCTAACTATGGCTACACCTTC; CDR3aa: CASSSTGEVRPNYGYTF
j_gene: TRBJ1-6; v_gene: TRBV28; d_gene: TRBD1; abundance: once; CDR3nt: TGTGCCAGCAGTTTACCGGGACAGGCCTCGGCCCTCCACTTT; CDR3aa: CASSLPGQASALHF
j_gene: TRBJ1-2; v_gene: TRBV25-1; d_gene: TRBD1; abundance: -; CDR3nt: TGTGCCAGCAGTGAATCTGGGACAGCTTCCTATGGCTACACCTTC; CDR3aa: CASSESGTASYGYTF
j_gene: TRBJ2-2; v_gene: TRBV11-2; d_gene: TRBD1; abundance: -; CDR3nt: TGTGCCAGCAGCGACCGGGACAGGGGGAACACCGGGGAGCTGTTTTTT; CDR3aa: CASSDRDRGNTGELFF
j_gene: TRBJ2-6; v_gene: TRBV9; d_gene: -; abundance: -; CDR3nt: TGTGCCAGCAGCGTATTCAGGGCTGGGGCCAACGTCCTGACTTTC; CDR3aa: CASSVFRAGANVLTF
j_gene: TRBJ2-3; v_gene: TRBV5-5; d_gene: -; abundance: -; CDR3nt: TGTGCCAGCGCCTGGGACTTTTCTCGCACAGATACGCAGTATTTT; CDR3aa: CASAWDFSRTDTQYF
j_gene: TRBJ2-2; v_gene: TRBV6-1; d_gene: TRBD1; abundance: -; CDR3nt: TGTGCCAGCAGTGAAGGGACAGGGTTCACCGGGGAGCTGTTTTTT; CDR3aa: CASSEGTGFTGELFF
j_gene: TRBJ1-1; v_gene: TRBV21-1; d_gene: -; abundance: -; CDR3nt: TGTGCCAGCAGCAGGGCAGGGAACACTGAAGCTTTCTTT; CDR3aa: CASSRAGNTEAFF
j_gene: TRBJ2-1; v_gene: TRBV6-5; d_gene: TRBD2; abundance: -; CDR3nt: TGTGCCAGCAGCTTCAGCGGGGGGGGAAATGAGCAGTTCTTC; CDR3aa: CASSFSGGGNEQFF
j_gene: TRBJ1-3; v_gene: TRBV4-1; d_gene: -; abundance: -; CDR3nt: TGCGCCAGCAGCCAAGATCATGACAGGTTTTTCTCTGGAAACACCATATATTTT; CDR3aa: CASSQDHDRFFSGNTIYF
j_gene: TRBJ2-7; v_gene: TRBV5-1; d_gene: -; abundance: -; CDR3nt: TGCGCCAGCAGCCGCGAGGGGGTAAGCTCCTACGAGCAGTACTTC; CDR3aa: CASSREGVSSYEQYF
j_gene: TRBJ1-5; v_gene: TRBV19; d_gene: TRBD1; abundance: -; CDR3nt: TGTGCCAGTAGAGCGACCCAGGGGGCTCTTAGCAATCAGCCCCAGCATTTT; CDR3aa: CASRATQGALSNQPQHF
j_gene: TRBJ1-4; v_gene: TRBV14; d_gene: TRBD1; abundance: few; CDR3nt: TGTGCCAGCAGCCCGTTTTTTCCGGGACAGGGGGAATCAACTAATGAAAAACTGTTTTTT; CDR3aa: CASSPFFPGQGESTNEKLFF
j_gene: TRBJ2-3; v_gene: TRBV5-1; d_gene: -; abundance: -; CDR3nt: TGCGCCAGCAGCCCTAGCGAGACAGATACGCAGTATTTT; CDR3aa: CASSPSETDTQYF
j_gene: TRBJ1-1; v_gene: TRBV5-1; d_gene: TRBD1; abundance: -; CDR3nt: TGCGCCAGCAGCCCCGGACAGGGACAAGCTTTCTTT; CDR3aa: CASSPGQGQAFF